What follows describes a single T cell receptor (beta chain). These data come from a study of blood T cell repertoires in COVID-19. The wider study: Material from acute and convalescent COVID-19 was sourced from the United States, Italy and Spain. Sources were T cells, B-cell-depleted T cells, or PBMCs; the material itself was cDNA or gDNA.

Under the authors' procedure: Using reference gene primer amplification, nucleated cell counts were estimated. Sequencing was performed with immunoSEQ multiplex PCR; in TCRdb, only in-frame clones are kept and a portion is missing. Clonal size and the V and J genes are those of that table, whereas D and trimming came from the DNA. The data contain some 180,000 clones, 70% to 85% of them singletons. The clonotype originates from a human donor in a cohort sampled during active COVID-19. The sequenced material came from peripheral blood.

The CDR3 reads CASRTGTGGNTIYF. Here the CDR3 DNA reads TGTGCCAGCAGGACCGGGACAGGCGGAAACACCATATATTTT. V and J are TRBV28 and TRBJ1-3, with 8 bases aligning to TRBD1. Germline CDR1 reads MDHEN; CDR2 reads SYDVKM. V shed 6 bases and J 4 bases; nucleotides not matched to a gene: 5. The CDR3 is made up of 14 amino acids.